This T cell receptor (beta chain) was obtained from a study of circulating and synovial CD4+ cells in juvenile arthritis. Germline V gene sequence: CDR1 SGHTA, CDR2 FQGNSA. This CDR3 comprises 16 residues. J gave up 0 bases and V 4 bases, and 4 bases lay outside the gene matches. Study-wide results and limits: Vbeta family usage analysis did not detect the pathogenic-like versus bulk difference. CPL and bulk CD4 samples differed at least tenfold in T cell genomes. Diversity here was lower than in bulk blood CD4 cells.

Clones were read by immunoSEQ multiplex PCR, and TCRdb kept only the in-frame ones, dropping some. This sample has some 33,000 clones, with around 95% found just once. Donors were patients with active juvenile idiopathic arthritis. Notes on this clone: Antigen unknown.

The chain joins TRBV7-2 to TRBJ1-3; 9 bases map to TRBD1. The TCR sequence derives from a human donor with juvenile idiopathic arthritis. The sequenced sample consisted of CD4+ T cells from blood. The CDR3 DNA reads as TGTGCCAGCAGCTCGTCACAGGGGGCCTCTGGAAACACCATATATTTT. It yields the protein CASSSSQGASGNTIYF. Based on the CDR3 plus reference TRBV7-2 and TRBJ1-3, the full variable domain is GAGVSQSPSNKVTEKGKDVELRCDPISGHTALYWYRQSLGQGLEFLIYFQGNSAPDKSGLPSDRFSAERTGGSVSTLTIQRTQQEDSAVYLCASSSSQGASGNTIYFGEGSWLTVV.